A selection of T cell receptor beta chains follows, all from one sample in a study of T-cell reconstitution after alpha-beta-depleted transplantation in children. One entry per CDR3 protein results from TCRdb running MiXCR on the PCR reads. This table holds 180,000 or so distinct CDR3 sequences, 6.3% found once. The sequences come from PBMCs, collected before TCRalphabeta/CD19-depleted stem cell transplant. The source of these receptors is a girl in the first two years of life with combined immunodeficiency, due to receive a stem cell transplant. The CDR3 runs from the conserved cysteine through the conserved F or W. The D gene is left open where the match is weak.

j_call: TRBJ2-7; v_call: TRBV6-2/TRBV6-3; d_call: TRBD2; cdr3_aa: CASSYSVGTSGDKQYF
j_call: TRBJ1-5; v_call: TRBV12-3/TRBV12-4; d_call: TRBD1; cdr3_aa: CASTLRGRDQPQHF
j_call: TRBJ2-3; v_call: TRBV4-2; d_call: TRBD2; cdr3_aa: CASSQELAGGTDTQYF
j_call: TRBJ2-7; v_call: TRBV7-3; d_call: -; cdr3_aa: CASSTGAGLTYEQYF
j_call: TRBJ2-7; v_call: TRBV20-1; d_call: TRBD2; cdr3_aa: CCARDLIAGPYEQYF
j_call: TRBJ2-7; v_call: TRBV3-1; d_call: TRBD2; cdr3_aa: CASTQRLAGGPSYEQYF
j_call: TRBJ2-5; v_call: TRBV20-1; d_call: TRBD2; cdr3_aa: CSAPLPAGGLRTQYF
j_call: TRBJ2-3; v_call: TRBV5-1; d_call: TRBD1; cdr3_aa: CASSLLLRQGIDTQYF
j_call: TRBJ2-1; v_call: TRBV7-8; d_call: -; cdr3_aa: CASSPLRTAWNEQFF
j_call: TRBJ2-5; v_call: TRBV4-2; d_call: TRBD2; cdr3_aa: CASSQKLRLAGIETQYF
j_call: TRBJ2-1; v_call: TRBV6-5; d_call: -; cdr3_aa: CASSHDISSYNEQFF
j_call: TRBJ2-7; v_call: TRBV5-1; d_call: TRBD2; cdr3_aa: CASSLVSGSIFEQYF
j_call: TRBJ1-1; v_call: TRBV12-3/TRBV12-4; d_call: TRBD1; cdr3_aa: CASRLGQVNTEAFF
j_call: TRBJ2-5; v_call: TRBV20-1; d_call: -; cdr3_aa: CSARPGVAVQETQYF
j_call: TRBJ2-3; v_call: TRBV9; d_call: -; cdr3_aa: CASSPLRESTDTQYF
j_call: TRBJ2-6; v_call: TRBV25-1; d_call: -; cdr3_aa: CASRQGPGANVLTF
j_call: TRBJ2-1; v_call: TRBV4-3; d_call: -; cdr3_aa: CASSQGSGSSYNEQFF
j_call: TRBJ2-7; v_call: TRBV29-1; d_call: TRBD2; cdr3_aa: CSVVLAGVGSSYEQYF
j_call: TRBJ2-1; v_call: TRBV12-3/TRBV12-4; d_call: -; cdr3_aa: CASITGTHNEQFF
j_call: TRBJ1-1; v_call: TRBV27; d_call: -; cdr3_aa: CASSVITGLNTEAFF
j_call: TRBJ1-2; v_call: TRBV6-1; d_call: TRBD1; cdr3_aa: CASSEFIGDRANYGYTF
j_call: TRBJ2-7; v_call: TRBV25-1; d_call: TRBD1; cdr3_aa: CASTPGTGYEQYF
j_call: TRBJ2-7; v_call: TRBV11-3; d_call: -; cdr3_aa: CASSTDERYEQYF
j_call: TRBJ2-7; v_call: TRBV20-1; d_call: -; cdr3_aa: CSARDQRTYEQYF
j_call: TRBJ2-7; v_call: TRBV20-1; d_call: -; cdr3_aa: CSVGGLDEQYF
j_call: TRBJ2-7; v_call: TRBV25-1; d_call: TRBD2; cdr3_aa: CASSESWGLAGEYHEQYF
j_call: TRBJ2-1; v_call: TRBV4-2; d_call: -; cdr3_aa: CASSQEARLNSYQFF
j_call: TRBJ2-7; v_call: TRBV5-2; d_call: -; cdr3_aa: CAMGLSEGRNEQYF
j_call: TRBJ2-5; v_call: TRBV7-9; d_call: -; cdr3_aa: CASSLTYQETQYF
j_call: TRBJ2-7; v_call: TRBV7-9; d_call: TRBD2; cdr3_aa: CASRGLAETPTHEQYF
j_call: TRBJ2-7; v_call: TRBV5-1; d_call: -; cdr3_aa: CASRRGRDYEQYF
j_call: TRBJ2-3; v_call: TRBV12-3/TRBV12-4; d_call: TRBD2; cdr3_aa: CASSPYPRLAGEADTQYF
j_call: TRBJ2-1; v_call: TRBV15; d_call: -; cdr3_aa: CATSRGDWYSYNEQFF
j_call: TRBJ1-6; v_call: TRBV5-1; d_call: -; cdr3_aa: CASSLGRNSPLHF
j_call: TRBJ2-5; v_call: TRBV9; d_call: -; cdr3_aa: CASSLKGIAGETQYF
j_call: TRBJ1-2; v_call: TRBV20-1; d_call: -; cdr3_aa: CCFVRALLHAPYGYTF
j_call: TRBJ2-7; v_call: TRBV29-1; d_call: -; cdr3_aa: CSVIHGFSIEQYF
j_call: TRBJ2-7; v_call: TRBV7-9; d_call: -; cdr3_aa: CASSLAGFQLYEQYF
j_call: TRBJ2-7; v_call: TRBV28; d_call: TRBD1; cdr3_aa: CASSRQGNNYEQYF
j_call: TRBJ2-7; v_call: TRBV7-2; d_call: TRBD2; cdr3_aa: CASSLTGLPTYEQYF
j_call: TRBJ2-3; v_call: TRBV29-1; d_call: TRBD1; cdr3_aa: CSVTPGQGTDTQYF
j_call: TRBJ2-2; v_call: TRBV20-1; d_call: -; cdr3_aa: CSARVQEFTSSGELFF
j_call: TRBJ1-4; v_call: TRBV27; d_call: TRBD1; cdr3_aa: CASGTAAANEKLFF
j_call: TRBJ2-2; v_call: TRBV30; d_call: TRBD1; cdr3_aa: CAWDRGVNTGELFF
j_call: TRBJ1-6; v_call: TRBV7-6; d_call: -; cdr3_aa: CASSEGPHSPLHF
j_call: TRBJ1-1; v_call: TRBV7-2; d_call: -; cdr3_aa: CASSSFVAGYSTEAFF
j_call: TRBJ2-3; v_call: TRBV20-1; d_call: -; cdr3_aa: CSARDISVTQYF
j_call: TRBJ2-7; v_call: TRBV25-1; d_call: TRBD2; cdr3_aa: CASSEWATSAGYEQYF
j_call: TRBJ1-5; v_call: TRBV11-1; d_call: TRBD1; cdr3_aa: CASSLTGQGPYSNQPQHF
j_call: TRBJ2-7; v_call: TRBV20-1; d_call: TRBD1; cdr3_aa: CSAFIGTGAVEQYF
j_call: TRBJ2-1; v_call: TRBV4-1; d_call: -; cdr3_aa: CASSHFGSGSYNEQFF
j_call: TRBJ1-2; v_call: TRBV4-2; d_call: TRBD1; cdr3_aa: CASSQDRASGQGYTF
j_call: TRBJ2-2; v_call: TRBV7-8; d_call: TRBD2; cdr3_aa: CASSLVPGTSGTGELFF